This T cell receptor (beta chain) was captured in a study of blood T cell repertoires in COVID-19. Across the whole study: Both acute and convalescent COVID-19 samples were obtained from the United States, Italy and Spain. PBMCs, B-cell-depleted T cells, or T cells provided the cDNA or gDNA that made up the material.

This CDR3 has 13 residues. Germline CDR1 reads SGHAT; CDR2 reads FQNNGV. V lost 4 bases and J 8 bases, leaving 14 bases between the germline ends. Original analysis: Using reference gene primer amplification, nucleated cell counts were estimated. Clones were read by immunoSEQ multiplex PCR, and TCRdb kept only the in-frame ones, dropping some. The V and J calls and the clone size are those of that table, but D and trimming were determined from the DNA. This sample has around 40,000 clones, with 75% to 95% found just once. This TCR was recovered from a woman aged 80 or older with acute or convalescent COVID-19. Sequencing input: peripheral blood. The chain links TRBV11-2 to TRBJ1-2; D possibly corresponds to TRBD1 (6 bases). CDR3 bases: TGTGCCAGCAGCTCCAGGGGCCTCGGGGGCTACACCTTC. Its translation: CASSSRGLGGYTF.